The text below deals with one T cell receptor beta chain. TCRdb's table, derived via immunoSEQ multiplex PCR, lists solely in-frame clones and lacks some. The repertoire holds around 260,000 clones, with roughly 84% as singletons. The data originate from a study of blood T cell repertoires in COVID-19. The material sequenced was peripheral blood. This TCR was recovered from a person aged 70 to 85 with COVID-19, enrolled during active disease.

The CDR3 DNA sequence: TGTGCCAGCAGCTTGAGCAGCCCCTCAGACAGGACCAATTCACCCCTCCACTTT. This sequence encodes CASSLSSPSDRTNSPLHF. The rearrangement links TRBV7-6 to TRBJ1-6, with D perhaps TRBD1 (6 bases). The V end lost 3 bases, the J end lost 7 bases, and 22 bases lay between the germline ends. Germline V CDR1 and CDR2: SGHVS, FNYEAQ. The CDR3 length is 18 residues.